This TCR beta chain was captured by sequencing in a study of blood T cell repertoires in COVID-19. Study summary: Samples of COVID-19 (acute and convalescent) were obtained from the United States, Italy and Spain.

Per the authors' pipeline: How many nucleated cells were present was estimated from reference gene primer amplification. Measured with immunoSEQ multiplex PCR; TCRdb has only the in-frame clones, and not every one. V and J calls and clone size are as listed in that table; D and trimming were resolved from the DNA. The sample carries about 220,000 clones, 84% recorded once. This CDR3 is built from 16 residues. The sequence was collected from a woman aged 55-69 years who had recovered from COVID-19. The V call is TRBV21-1, the J call TRBJ2-4; the D call of TRBD1 is as the table states it, not checked on the DNA. TRBV21-1 represents a pseudogene. The sequencing sample was made of peripheral blood. The CDR3 reads CASSAQQGLAKNIQYF. CDR3 DNA: TGTGCCAGCAGCGCCCAACAGGGATTAGCCAAAAACATTCAGTACTTC.